The present T cell receptor (beta chain) was sequenced within a study of blood T cell repertoires in COVID-19. For the study at large: Samples representing acute and convalescent COVID-19 were sourced from the United States, Italy and Spain. PBMCs, B-cell-depleted T cells, or T cells were the source of the cDNA or gDNA that made up the material.

Authors' analysis steps: Cell counts per sample came from amplifying reference gene primers. Profiled with immunoSEQ multiplex PCR; TCRdb holds only in-frame clones, not every one. V and J calls and clone size are given by that table; D and trimming were obtained from the DNA. Altogether 400,000 to 550,000 clones are present, approximately 90% being singletons, with the ten largest covering 4% to 4.5%. The sample taken for sequencing was peripheral blood. The origin of this receptor is a woman aged 30 to 39 with acute or convalescent COVID-19.

The CDR3 reads CATAWGENTEAFF. The CDR3 DNA is TGTGCCACCGCCTGGGGCGAGAACACTGAAGCTTTCTTT. The chain is built from TRBV24-1 and TRBJ1-1, with TRBD1 as a possible D gene (5 bases). The germline gives CDR1 KGHDR, CDR2 SFDVKD. V lost 9 bases and J 1 base, leaving 11 bases between the germline ends. The CDR3 length is 13 residues.